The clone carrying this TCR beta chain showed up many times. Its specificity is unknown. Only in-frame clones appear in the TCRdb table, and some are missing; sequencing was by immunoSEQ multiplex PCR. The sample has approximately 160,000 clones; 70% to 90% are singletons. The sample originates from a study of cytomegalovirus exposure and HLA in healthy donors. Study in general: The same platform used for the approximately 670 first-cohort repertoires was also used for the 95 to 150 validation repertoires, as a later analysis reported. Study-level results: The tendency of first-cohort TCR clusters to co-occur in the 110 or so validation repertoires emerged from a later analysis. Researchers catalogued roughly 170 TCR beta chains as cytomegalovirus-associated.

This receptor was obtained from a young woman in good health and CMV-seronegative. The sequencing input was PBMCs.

The CDR3 reads CASSPPGDEAKNIQYF. The CDR3 region has the DNA TGTGCCAGCTCACCACCTGGAGACGAGGCCAAAAACATTCAGTACTTC. This chain joins TRBV18 and TRBJ2-4; the D is unclear. This CDR3 has 16 amino acids. Deletions cut 0 bases from V and 1 base from J, with 10 bases between. CDR1 and CDR2 (germline): KGHSH, LQKENI.